This T cell receptor beta chain was captured in a study of cytomegalovirus exposure and HLA in healthy donors. Notes on the study in general: Across donors, most TCRs were seen rarely, yet some public ones were widespread. Equally common other TCR beta chains were less clonally expanded than HLA-associated ones, a later analysis found.

This clone occurred a few times. Its matching antigen is unknown. Primers: 60 Vbeta forward and 13 Jbeta reverse. Measured with immunoSEQ multiplex PCR; TCRdb has only the in-frame clones, and not every one. The table includes 150,000 to 180,000 clones, about 84% detected once. The V gene's germline CDR1 is SGHTA and CDR2 FQGTGA. Trimming stripped 5 bases from V and 0 bases from J, with 18 bases between. The CDR3 spans 17 residues. J is TRBJ2-3 and V is TRBV7-3, with D uncertain. Sequenced input: PBMCs. The TCR was taken from a woman between 40 and 55 years old in good health and CMV-seropositive. CDR3 DNA: TGTGCCAGCAGCCCCAGAAGATCGGGTCTTAGCACAGATACGCAGTATTTT. Translating it yields CASSPRRSGLSTDTQYF.